This TCR beta chain was sequenced during a study of cytomegalovirus exposure and HLA in healthy donors. Study-wide results and caveats: A prior analysis recorded that most TCR beta V segments were productive about 87% or about 30% of the time. Some TCR beta chains (around 180 of them) were listed as cytomegalovirus-associated.

PCR primers comprised 60 Vbeta and 13 Jbeta primers. Repertoires were generated with immunoSEQ multiplex PCR, while TCRdb's copy carries only in-frame clones and drops some. The repertoire holds 90,000 to 120,000 clones, approximately 79% seen once, with about 2.5% in the top ten. Details on this clone: The target antigen is unknown.

The CDR3 runs 14 residues. Germline V lookup: CDR1 SGDLS, CDR2 YYNGEE. The V and J ends lost 3 bases and 5 bases, in that order; junction bases with no gene match: 5. The gene calls are TRBV9 and TRBJ2-7; 10 bases align to TRBD1. This clonotype originated in a man younger than 35 in good health and CMV-seronegative. The sample was PBMCs. For the CDR3, the DNA is TGTGCCAGCAGCGGTCCGGGACAGGGGCACGAGCAGTACTTC. Translated: CASSGPGQGHEQYF.